Here is one T cell receptor beta chain with its context. The primer mix had 60 Vbeta and 13 Jbeta primers. The data were produced by immunoSEQ multiplex PCR, yet TCRdb's version contains in-frame clones alone and is incomplete. The sample lists 120,000 to 150,000 clones, roughly 80% seen once, with roughly 0.87% in the top ten. The data are from a study of cytomegalovirus exposure and HLA in healthy donors. The CDR3 contains 14 residues. V was cut by 3 bases and J by 6 bases, with 11 bases left in between. Germline CDR1 and CDR2: LGHNA and YSLEER. This clonotype was sampled from a man aged 18 to 29 in good health and CMV-seronegative. The genes are TRBV4-3 and TRBJ2-2; D might be TRBD1 (6 bases). Specimen: PBMCs. For the CDR3, the DNA is TGCGCCAGCAGCCACCGGGACATGGCCGGGGAGCTGTTTTTT. This gives the protein CASSHRDMAGELFF.